Below, 26 T cell receptor beta chains from the same sample are listed, as sequenced in a study of blood T cell repertoires in COVID-19. Using immunoSEQ multiplex PCR, the repertoire was profiled, and TCRdb retains in-frame clones only, with some absent. The table includes some 67,000 clones, about nine tenths detected once. The sequenced sample was peripheral blood. These receptors all come from a man aged 45-65 years with active COVID-19.

The V call is TRBV5-6, the J call TRBJ2-1; 9 bases are a match to TRBD2. V dropped 2 bases and J dropped 3; count of bases not matched to a gene: 15. Germline V gene lookup returns CDR1 SGHDT and CDR2 YYEEEE. This CDR3 is built from 19 residues. CDR3 bases: TGTGCCAGCAGCTTAAACGCTCTAGCGGGACGGGAATTCTACAATGAGCAGTTCTTC. Encoded protein: CASSLNALAGREFYNEQFF.

This chain joins TRBV7-9 and TRBJ2-1; 12 bases line up with TRBD2. Germline V lookup: CDR1 SEHNR, CDR2 FQNEAQ (reference sequence). The length of the CDR3 is 16 residues. V trimming: 0 bases; J trimming: 10 bases; junction bases outside the gene matches: 7. Here the CDR3 reads CASSLARTSGIGEQFF. The CDR3 DNA follows: TGTGCCAGCAGCTTAGCTAGGACTAGCGGGATAGGGGAGCAGTTCTTC.

The rearrangement joins TRBV19 to TRBJ1-5, with D unresolved. Trimming removed 5 bases from V and 0 bases from J, with 8 bases in between. The CDR3 extends over 14 amino acids. Germline CDR1 LNHDA, CDR2 SQIVND (reference sequence). The CDR3 coding sequence is TGTGCCAGTAGTCCGGGGAATAGCAATCAGCCCCAGCATTTT. It codes for CASSPGNSNQPQHF.

The chain combines TRBV11-2 with TRBJ2-7, with 15 bases identical to TRBD2. The V gene end was trimmed by 5 bases and the J gene end by 7 bases; junction bases not matched to a gene: 6. The CDR3 is 15 amino acids. Germline CDR1 is SGHAT and CDR2 is FQNNGV. Here the CDR3 DNA reads TGTGCCAGCAGCCATGGACTAGCGGGAGGGAGTGAGCAGTACTTC. Translated: CASSHGLAGGSEQYF.

The chain couples TRBV28 to TRBJ1-1; D unclear. V gave up 5 bases and J gave up 4 bases, with 20 bases separating them. There are 16 residues in the CDR3. CDR1 MDHEN and CDR2 SYDVKM come from the germline V gene. The CDR3 region has the DNA TGTGCCAGCAGTCTTTCGGAGTCCGGAGTATTCACTGAAGCTTTCTTT. It is translated as CASSLSESGVFTEAFF.

CDR3 nucleotides: TGTGCCAGCAGCTCGACTGGAAGAAATTCACCCCTCCACTTT. This sequence encodes CASSSTGRNSPLHF. V is TRBV7-3 and J is TRBJ1-6; D remains unclear. Germline-derived CDR1 and CDR2 are SGHTA and FQGTGA. This CDR3 spans 14 amino acids. V lost 4 bases and J lost 7, with 11 bases in between.

This clone was seen only once. The chain uses TRBV5-8 and TRBJ2-1; 15 bases align to TRBD2. The germline V gene encodes CDR1 SGHTS and CDR2 YDEGEE. The CDR3 sequence is 17 residues long. V shed 2 bases and J 6 bases; nucleotides not matched to a gene: 6. The CDR3: CASSFGLAGGPSNEQFF. The CDR3 region has the DNA TGTGCCAGCAGCTTCGGACTAGCGGGAGGGCCTTCCAATGAGCAGTTCTTC.

The chain has TRBV5-1 and TRBJ2-5; 10 nucleotides agree with TRBD2. The J segment lost 4 bases and the V segment lost 0 bases, leaving 6 bases of the junction unmatched. Germline CDR1 is SGHRS and CDR2 is YFSETQ. The CDR3 has 16 amino acids. The CDR3 loop is CASSLASGSVGETQYF. In DNA form, the CDR3 reads TGCGCCAGCAGCTTGGCTAGCGGGAGCGTTGGAGAGACCCAGTACTTC.

The chain combines TRBV29-1 with TRBJ2-1, with 8 bases identical to TRBD1. The ends lost 7 bases at V and 2 bases at J; junction bases unmatched: 4. From germline, CDR1 is SQVTM and CDR2 ANQGSEA. This CDR3 contains 13 residues. The CDR3 region is CSGDRGPYNEQFF. DNA for the CDR3: TGCAGCGGAGACAGGGGTCCCTACAATGAGCAGTTCTTC.

CDR3 bases: TGTGCTAGTGGAATTGACAGTACTGAAGCTTTCTTT. Its translation is CASGIDSTEAFF. J is TRBJ1-1 and V is TRBV12-5; TRBD1 is a possible D gene (5 bases). Trimming stripped 6 bases from V and 5 bases from J, with 10 bases between. The CDR3 loop spans 12 amino acids. Germline loops: CDR1 LGHNT, CDR2 FRNRAP.

This chain connects TRBV5-6 to TRBJ1-2, with TRBD1 matching 11 bases. The length of the CDR3 is 15 residues. J lost 6 bases, V lost 2 bases, and 6 bases had no gene match. CDR1 and CDR2 (germline): SGHDT, YYEEEE. The CDR3 sequence is CASSLRGTGGHGYTF. The CDR3 DNA is TGTGCCAGCAGCTTACGAGGGACAGGGGGTCATGGCTACACCTTC.

The V call is TRBV3-1 (or the pseudogene TRBV3-2), the J call TRBJ2-7; D unclear. Trimming stripped 3 bases from V and 3 bases from J, with 3 bases between. Germline CDR1 reads LGHDT; CDR2 reads YNNKEL (reference sequence). This CDR3 region has 11 residues. The CDR3 coding sequence is TGTGCCAGCAGCCAGTACTACGAGCAGTACTTC. Its protein product is CASSQYYEQYF.

V usage is TRBV4-1 and J usage is TRBJ2-7; 8 nucleotides match TRBD2. The germline V gene has CDR1 MGHRA and CDR2 YSYEKL. The trim removed 0 bases at V and 7 bases at J, leaving 11 bases unmatched. The CDR3 is 16 residues long. The CDR3 DNA is TGCGCCAGCAGCCAAGAGGGAGGACTAGCCGCCGGAGAGCAGTACTTC. Its translation: CASSQEGGLAAGEQYF.

The chain couples TRBV7-2 to TRBJ2-7, with 8 bases lining up with TRBD2. V lost 3 bases to trimming and J lost 3 bases; unmatched junction nucleotides: 10. This CDR3 has 16 amino acids. Germline CDR1 is SGHTA and CDR2 is FQGNSA. CDR3 DNA: TGTGCCAGCAGCTTGAGCTCGGTAGCGGGATTCTACGAGCAGTACTTC. It encodes CASSLSSVAGFYEQYF.

The chain carries TRBV19 and TRBJ1-4; D gene uncertain. Per the germline V gene, CDR1 is LNHDA and CDR2 is SQIVND (reference sequence). V gave up 5 bases and J gave up 0 bases, with 13 bases separating them. The length of the CDR3 is 16 residues. The CDR3 loop reads CASSALPTTTNEKLFF. The CDR3 DNA follows: TGTGCCAGTAGTGCCCTTCCTACCACAACTAATGAAAAACTGTTTTTT. Supplemented by reference TRBV19 and TRBJ1-4, the full variable domain reads DGGITQSPKYLFRKEGQNVTLSCEQNLNHDAMYWYRQDPGQGLRLIYYSQIVNDFQKGDIAEGYSVSREKKESFPLTVTSAQKNPTAFYLCASSALPTTTNEKLFFGSGTQLSVL.

The rearrangement joins TRBV13 to TRBJ1-4; 9 bases map to TRBD1. Germline loops: CDR1 PRHDT, CDR2 FYEKMQ (reference sequence). V was clipped by 4 bases and J by 5 bases; unmatched bases: 2. The CDR3 has 14 residues. CDR3 coding DNA: TGTGCCAGCAGCTACAGGGGGCAGAATGAAAAACTGTTTTTT. It specifies CASSYRGQNEKLFF. Full variable domain (missing parts from reference TRBV13 and TRBJ1-4): AAGVIQSPRHLIKEKRETATLKCYPIPRHDTVYWYQQGPGQDPQFLISFYEKMQSDKGSIPDRFSAQQFSDYHSELNMSSLELGDSALYFCASSYRGQNEKLFFGSGTQLSVL.

The chain recombines TRBV19 with TRBJ2-6; maybe TRBD1 (6 bases). V was trimmed by 3 bases and J by 2 bases, leaving 20 bases between them. Germline V gives CDR1 LNHDA, CDR2 SQIVND (reference sequence). The CDR3 is made up of 19 amino acids. The CDR3 protein is CASSISFGTGSAGANVLTF. The DNA of the CDR3 is TGTGCCAGTAGTATTAGTTTCGGAACAGGGTCAGCTGGGGCCAACGTCCTGACTTTC.

The rearrangement links TRBV6-5 to TRBJ2-3; no reliable D call. Germline-derived CDR1 and CDR2 are MNHEY and SVGAGI. This CDR3 has 14 residues. The V gene lost 6 bases and the J gene lost 2 bases, with 12 bases spanning the gap. The CDR3 spells CASRRLQHTDTQYF. CDR3 in DNA: TGTGCCAGCAGGAGGCTGCAACACACAGATACGCAGTATTTT.

The genes are TRBV14 and TRBJ2-1; TRBD2 matches at 12 bases. The V gene end was trimmed by 2 bases and the J gene end by 7 bases; junction bases not matched to a gene: 9. This CDR3 is built from 17 residues. The germline V gene encodes CDR1 SGHDN and CDR2 FVKESK. The CDR3 here is CASSQRTLAGGANEQFF. CDR3 nucleotide sequence: TGTGCCAGCAGCCAAAGAACTCTAGCGGGAGGGGCGAATGAGCAGTTCTTC.

The chain couples TRBV19 to TRBJ2-5; TRBD1 agrees at 7 bases. The CDR3 consists of 12 residues. Germline CDR1 reads LNHDA; CDR2 reads SQIVND (reference sequence). Trimming cost V 6 bases and J 5 bases; bases outside gene matches: 3. CDR3 in amino acids: CASSPDRETQYF. DNA for the CDR3: TGTGCCAGTAGCCCGGACAGGGAGACCCAGTACTTC.

The J gene is TRBJ1-1, the V gene TRBV19; TRBD1 aligns across 12 bases. The CDR3 has 15 residues. J was trimmed by 5 bases and V by 7 bases; bases with no gene match: 8. Germline lookup yields CDR1 LNHDA and CDR2 SQIVND (reference sequence). The CDR3 region is CASIRDRGRGTEAFF. Here the CDR3 DNA reads TGTGCCAGTATAAGGGACAGGGGGCGCGGGACTGAAGCTTTCTTT.

This sequence joins TRBV9 and TRBJ2-3; D remains ambiguous. V lost 0 bases and J 4 bases, leaving 3 bases between the germline ends. CDR3 length: 12 residues. Germline lookup yields CDR1 SGDLS and CDR2 YYNGEE. The CDR3 here is CASSVAADTQYF. The CDR3 DNA reads as TGTGCCAGCAGCGTAGCGGCAGATACGCAGTATTTT.

The genes are TRBV7-3 and TRBJ2-1; possible D gene TRBD1, 6 bases. The CDR3 sequence is 14 residues long. Germline V lookup: CDR1 SGHTA, CDR2 FQGTGA. V was shortened by 5 bases and J by 4 bases, with 12 bases between the two germline ends. CDR3 nucleotides: TGTGCCAGCAGCCCCCGACAGGAGTACAATGAGCAGTTCTTC. It specifies CASSPRQEYNEQFF.

The chain couples TRBV3-1 (or the pseudogene TRBV3-2) to TRBJ2-7; 9 nucleotides align to TRBD2. The J segment lost 4 bases and the V segment lost 2 bases, leaving 9 bases of the junction unmatched. From germline, CDR1 is LGHDT and CDR2 YNNKEL (reference sequence). The CDR3 extends over 16 amino acids. The CDR3 nucleotides are TGTGCCAGCAGCCAATCCTGGGCGGGAGGGCCTTACGAGCAGTACTTC. Protein sequence: CASSQSWAGGPYEQYF.

This clone was detected a few times. The V gene is TRBV7-9, the J gene TRBJ2-1, with 9 positions matching TRBD1. Germline CDR1 and CDR2: SEHNR and FQNEAQ (reference sequence). Losses at the gene ends were 5 bases for V and 4 bases for J; bases not matched to a gene: 15. The CDR3 totals 18 residues. In DNA, the CDR3 is TGTGCCAGCAGCCCCCCCGCCGGGGACAGGGACTCTTACAATGAGCAGTTCTTC. This sequence encodes CASSPPAGDRDSYNEQFF. The full variable domain, rest sourced from reference TRBV7-9 and TRBJ2-1, is DTGVSQNPRHKITKRGQNVTFRCDPISEHNRLYWYRQTLGQGPEFLTYFQNEAQLEKSRLLSDRFSAERPKGSFSTLEIQRTEQGDSAMYLCASSPPAGDRDSYNEQFFGPGTRLTVL.

The chain couples TRBV11-1 to TRBJ2-1; unclear D gene. CDR1 is SGHAT, CDR2 FQDESV, per germline (reference sequence). Trimming stripped 5 bases from V and 8 bases from J, with 10 bases between. The CDR3 contains 12 residues. The CDR3 spells CASSPQMDEQFF. Written as DNA, the CDR3 is TGTGCCAGCAGCCCACAGATGGATGAGCAGTTCTTC. The complete variable domain, with remaining parts taken from reference TRBV11-1 and TRBJ2-1, reads EAEVAQSPRYKITEKSQAVAFWCDPISGHATLYWYRQILGQGPELLVQFQDESVVDDSQLPKDRFSAERLKGVDSTLKIQPAELGDSAMYLCASSPQMDEQFFGPGTRLTVL.